This T cell receptor beta chain was profiled in a study of blood T cell repertoires in COVID-19. Overall study context: Samples of COVID-19 (acute and convalescent) were obtained from the United States, Italy and Spain.

Data came from immunoSEQ multiplex PCR; TCRdb stores just in-frame clones and leaves some out. The sample lists about 51,000 clones, 85% to 95% seen once, with about 3.1% in the top ten. Trimming stripped 8 bases from V and 4 bases from J, with 11 bases between. Per the germline V gene, CDR1 is MNHNY and CDR2 is SVGAGI (reference sequence). This CDR3 region has 12 residues. Specimen: peripheral blood. This TCR was sampled from a man aged 45-60 years with acute or convalescent COVID-19. This chain joins TRBV6-6 and TRBJ1-2; tentatively, D is TRBD1 (5 bases). DNA for the CDR3: TGTGCCAGCGGTACTCAGGGCTATGGCTACACCTTC. Its protein is CASGTQGYGYTF.